The 3 T cell receptor beta chains below come from one sample, sequenced in a study of control samples from healthy donors and cancer patients. Measured with immunoSEQ multiplex PCR; TCRdb has only the in-frame clones, and not every one. Among 350,000 to 450,000 clones, 90% were seen once, and the ten largest hold just under 6.5%. The sequencing sample was made of PBMCs. All receptors derive from a man aged 35 to 55 with head and neck cancer.

V is TRBV6-2 or TRBV6-3 and J is TRBJ2-1; 10 positions match TRBD2. The V gene end was trimmed by 0 bases and the J gene end by 6 bases; junction bases not matched to a gene: 5. This CDR3 spans 16 amino acids. Germline V lookup: CDR1 MNHEY, CDR2 SVGEGT. This chain's CDR3 is CASSYSGLAGVNEQFF. CDR3 coding DNA: TGTGCCAGCAGTTACTCAGGGCTAGCGGGAGTCAATGAGCAGTTCTTC.

The V gene is TRBV4-1, the J gene TRBJ1-1; D gene unclear. The CDR3 is 15 residues long. The V end lost 0 bases, the J end lost 6 bases, and 14 bases lay between the germline ends. CDR1 and CDR2 from the germline V gene are MGHRA and YSYEKL. The CDR3 sequence: CASSQDRLAYAEAFF. CDR3 bases: TGCGCCAGCAGCCAAGATCGGCTGGCCTACGCTGAAGCTTTCTTT.

V and J are TRBV6-5 and TRBJ1-5; the D is unclear. The CDR3 has 12 residues. Germline V CDR1 and CDR2: MNHEY, SVGAGI. V was trimmed by 6 bases and J by 1 base, leaving 4 bases between them. The chain's CDR3 is CASRSSNQPQHF. The DNA of the CDR3 is TGTGCCAGCAGGTCAAGCAATCAGCCCCAGCATTTT.